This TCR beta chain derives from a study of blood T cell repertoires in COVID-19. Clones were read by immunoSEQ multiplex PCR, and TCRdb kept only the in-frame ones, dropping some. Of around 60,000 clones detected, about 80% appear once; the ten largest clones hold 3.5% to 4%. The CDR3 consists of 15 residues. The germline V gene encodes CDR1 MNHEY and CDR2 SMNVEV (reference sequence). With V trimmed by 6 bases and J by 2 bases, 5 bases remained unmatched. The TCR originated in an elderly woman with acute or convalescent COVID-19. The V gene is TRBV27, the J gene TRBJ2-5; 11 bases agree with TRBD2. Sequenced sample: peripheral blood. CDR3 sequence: CASRLAGGKQETQYF. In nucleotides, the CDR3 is TGTGCCAGCAGGCTAGCGGGGGGTAAACAAGAGACCCAGTACTTC.